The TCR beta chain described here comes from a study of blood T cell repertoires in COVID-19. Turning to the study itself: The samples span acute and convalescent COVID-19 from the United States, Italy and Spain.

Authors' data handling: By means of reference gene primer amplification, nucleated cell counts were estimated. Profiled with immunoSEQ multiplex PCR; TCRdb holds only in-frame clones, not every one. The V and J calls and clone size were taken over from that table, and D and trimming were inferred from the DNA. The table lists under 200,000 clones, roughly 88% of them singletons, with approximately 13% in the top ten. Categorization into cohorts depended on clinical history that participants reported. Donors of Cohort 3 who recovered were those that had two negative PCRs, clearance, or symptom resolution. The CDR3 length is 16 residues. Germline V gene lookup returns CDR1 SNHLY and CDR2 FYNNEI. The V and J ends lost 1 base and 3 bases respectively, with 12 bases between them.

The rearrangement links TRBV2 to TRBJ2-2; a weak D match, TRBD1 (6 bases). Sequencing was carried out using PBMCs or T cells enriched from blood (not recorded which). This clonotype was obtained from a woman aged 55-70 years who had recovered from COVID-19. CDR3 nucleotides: TGTGCCAGCAGTGAAGGACGGAAGGGGGACACCGGGGAGCTGTTTTTT. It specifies CASSEGRKGDTGELFF.